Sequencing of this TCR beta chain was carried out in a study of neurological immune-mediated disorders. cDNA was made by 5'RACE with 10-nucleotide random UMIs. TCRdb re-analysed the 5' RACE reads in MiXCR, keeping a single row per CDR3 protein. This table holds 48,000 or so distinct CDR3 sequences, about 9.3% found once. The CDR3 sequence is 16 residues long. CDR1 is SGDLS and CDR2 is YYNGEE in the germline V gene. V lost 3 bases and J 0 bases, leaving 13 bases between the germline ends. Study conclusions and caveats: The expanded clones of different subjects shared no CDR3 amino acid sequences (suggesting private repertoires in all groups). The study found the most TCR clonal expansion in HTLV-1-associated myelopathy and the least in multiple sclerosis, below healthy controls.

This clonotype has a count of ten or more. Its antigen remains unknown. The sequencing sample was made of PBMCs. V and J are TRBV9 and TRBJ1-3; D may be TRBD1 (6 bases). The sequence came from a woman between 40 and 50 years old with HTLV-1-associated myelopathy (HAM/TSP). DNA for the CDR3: TGTGCCAGCAGCGATAGACAGGCTTACTCTGGAAACACCATATATTTT. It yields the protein CASSDRQAYSGNTIYF.